These 30 T cell receptor beta chains were all obtained from the same sample, sequenced in a study of cytomegalovirus exposure and HLA in healthy donors. PCR used 60 Vbeta primers and 13 Jbeta primers. Sequenced by immunoSEQ multiplex PCR; TCRdb stores in-frame clones only, minus some. Among about 170,000 clones, about 65% were seen once, and the ten largest hold approximately 7.1%. The sequenced sample was PBMCs. All receptors come from a man between 40 and 49 years old in good health and CMV-seropositive.

V is TRBV6-5 and J is TRBJ1-2, with 7 bases aligning to TRBD1. The CDR3 covers 12 residues. Per the germline V gene, CDR1 is MNHEY and CDR2 is SVGAGI. Germline trimming cut 11 bases from V and 7 bases from J; bases unmatched to any gene: 10. CDR3 in amino acids: CAARQGGGGYTF. The CDR3 region has the DNA TGTGCCGCCCGACAGGGAGGAGGTGGCTACACCTTC.

The V and J genes are TRBV5-1 and TRBJ2-1; 8 bases match TRBD2. Per the germline V gene, CDR1 is SGHRS and CDR2 is YFSETQ. V lost 4 bases and J lost 0; bases outside the gene matches: 3. The CDR3 is made up of 15 amino acids. The CDR3 here is CASSHSGASYNEQFF. CDR3 sequence (DNA): TGCGCCAGCAGCCATAGCGGGGCCTCCTACAATGAGCAGTTCTTC.

This clone was detected once. This sequence joins TRBV14 and TRBJ2-3; 8 bases match TRBD1. V lost 4 bases to trimming and J lost 4 bases; unmatched junction nucleotides: 4. Per germline, CDR1 SGHDN and CDR2 FVKESK. This CDR3 is 14 amino acids long. The CDR3 loop is CASSRAGGADTQYF. For the CDR3, the DNA is TGTGCCAGCAGCCGGGCAGGGGGCGCAGATACGCAGTATTTT.

V and J are TRBV6-5 and TRBJ2-7, with a weak D call TRBD1 (7 bases). Germline V gene sequence: CDR1 MNHEY, CDR2 SVGAGI. The CDR3 runs to 15 residues. Trimming cost V 6 bases and J 5 bases, with 20 bases left between them. The CDR3 DNA reads TGTGCCAGCAGCATACAGGGGACTTTCCCGGACGAGCAGTACTTC. This codes for CASSIQGTFPDEQYF.

The V call is TRBV15, the J call TRBJ2-1, with TRBD1 as a possible D gene (6 bases). V shed 4 bases and J shed 11 bases, with 21 bases lying between them. Germline lookup yields CDR1 LNHNV and CDR2 YYDKDF (reference sequence). This CDR3 has 15 amino acids. DNA for the CDR3: TGTGCCACCAGCACCCGACAGGAACCCTACCCTAAGCAGTTCTTC. Protein: CATSTRQEPYPKQFF.

This rearrangement joins TRBV6-4 to TRBJ2-2, with D possibly being TRBD1 (5 bases). The CDR3 runs 17 residues. The V end was cut by 3 bases, the J end by 1 base, with 15 bases between. Germline CDR1 and CDR2: MRHNA and SNTAGT. CDR3 in amino acids: CASSDVGRVGNTGELFF. In DNA, the CDR3 is TGTGCCAGCAGTGATGTGGGGCGCGTGGGGAACACCGGGGAGCTGTTTTTT.

This chain uses TRBV7-9 with TRBJ2-7; D is perhaps TRBD2 (6 bases). Per germline, CDR1 SEHNR and CDR2 FQNEAQ (reference sequence). Trimming pared 3 bases from V and 4 bases from J, leaving 10 bases between. The CDR3 covers 13 residues. CDR3 residues: CASSFSGGYEQYF. The CDR3, as DNA: TGTGCCAGCAGCTTTTCTGGGGGGTACGAGCAGTACTTC.

V is TRBV4-2 and J is TRBJ2-7; 7 positions agree with TRBD2. The trim removed 1 base at V and 5 bases at J, leaving 5 bases unmatched. CDR1 is LGHNA and CDR2 is YNFKEQ in the germline V gene. The CDR3 is 14 residues long. The CDR3 region is CASSQVGGENEQYF. Written as DNA, the CDR3 is TGTGCCAGCAGCCAAGTGGGAGGGGAGAACGAGCAGTACTTC.

Points on this clone: One junction end disagrees with the germline gene, perhaps due to a read error. This chain joins TRBV7-9 and TRBJ1-2; D is possibly TRBD1 (6 bases). Germline-derived CDR1 and CDR2 are SEHNR and FQNEAQ (reference sequence). The CDR3 extends over 16 amino acids. CDR3 residues: CSSSSDRGAQNYGYTF. Written as DNA, the CDR3 is TGTTCCAGCAGCTCCGATCGGGGGGCACAGAACTATGGCTACACCTTC.

CDR3 bases: TGTGCCAGCAGCCAACCCCGGGGGGAGTCCTACAATGAGCAGTTCTTC. Amino acids: CASSQPRGESYNEQFF. The V gene is TRBV4-2, the J gene TRBJ2-1; TRBD2 matches 7 bases. From germline, CDR1 is LGHNA and CDR2 YNFKEQ. J lost 1 base, V lost 2 bases, and 5 bases had no gene match. The CDR3 covers 16 residues.

The count of this clone is one. This rearrangement joins TRBV9 to TRBJ2-2; D perhaps matches TRBD2 (7 bases). V lost 1 base, J lost 4 bases, and 20 bases lay in between. CDR1 is SGDLS, CDR2 YYNGEE, per germline. This CDR3 region has 18 residues. The CDR3 region has the DNA TGTGCCAGCAGCGTAATAGTCGGGGGGCCCCGTGTCACCGGGGAGCTGTTTTTT. Protein: CASSVIVGGPRVTGELFF.

In its sample, this clone was seen once. The chain combines TRBV19 with TRBJ1-5; D is unclear. Germline CDR1 LNHDA, CDR2 SQIVND (reference sequence). The CDR3 has 14 amino acids. V was clipped by 3 bases and J by 5 bases, with 11 bases between them. CDR3 sequence: CASSIDLGDQPQHF. Here the CDR3 DNA reads TGTGCCAGTAGTATTGATCTGGGAGATCAGCCCCAGCATTTT. The variable domain in full, with the rest retrieved from reference TRBV19 and TRBJ1-5, is DGGITQSPKYLFRKEGQNVTLSCEQNLNHDAMYWYRQDPGQGLRLIYYSQIVNDFQKGDIAEGYSVSREKKESFPLTVTSAQKNPTAFYLCASSIDLGDQPQHFGDGTRLSIL.

In this sample, this clone turned up once. The chain carries TRBV11-2 and TRBJ2-3; D call uncertain. The CDR3 is 14 amino acids. CDR1 SGHAT and CDR2 FQNNGV come from the germline V gene. Trimming took 3 bases from V and 2 from J, leaving 9 bases between them. The CDR3 sequence is CASSFNSNTDTQYF. The CDR3 DNA reads as TGTGCCAGCAGCTTCAACTCGAACACAGATACGCAGTATTTT.

The chain combines TRBV4-3 with TRBJ1-4; a weak D match, TRBD1 (5 bases). The CDR3 is 16 amino acids. Trimming stripped 4 bases from V and 0 bases from J, with 12 bases between. The germline CDR1 and CDR2 sequences are LGHNA and YSLEER. The chain's CDR3 is CASSRDSTATNEKLFF. The CDR3 coding sequence is TGCGCCAGCAGCCGGGACTCGACAGCAACTAATGAAAAACTGTTTTTT.

The chain uses TRBV5-1 and TRBJ2-1, with 9 positions matching TRBD1. The germline V gene encodes CDR1 SGHRS and CDR2 YFSETQ. The J segment lost 6 bases and the V segment lost 0 bases, leaving 4 bases of the junction unmatched. This CDR3 comprises 15 residues. Here the CDR3 reads CASSLGTGAANEQFF. As DNA, the CDR3 is TGCGCCAGCAGCTTGGGGACAGGGGCGGCCAATGAGCAGTTCTTC.

The chain is built from TRBV28 and TRBJ1-2; tentative D call: TRBD1 (5 bases). V was pared by 7 bases and J by 7 bases, with 22 bases between. Per the germline V gene, CDR1 is MDHEN and CDR2 is SYDVKM. The CDR3 has 15 residues. The CDR3 sequence: CASTPLPGGIRGYTF. CDR3 DNA: TGTGCCAGCACCCCATTACCGGGGGGAATCCGTGGCTACACCTTC.

The V gene is TRBV4-3, the J gene TRBJ2-3; TRBD1 might be the D (6 bases). Germline V gene data show CDR1 as LGHNA and CDR2 as YSLEER. This CDR3 spans 17 amino acids. Trimming left V 1 base short and J 0 bases short, with 14 bases between. DNA of the CDR3: TGCGCCAGCAGCCAAGTCGGGACACCTCTAAGCACAGATACGCAGTATTTT. Translation gives CASSQVGTPLSTDTQYF.

The chain couples TRBV30 to TRBJ2-2; 7 positions agree with TRBD1. Germline assignment: CDR1 GTSNPN and CDR2 SVGIG (reference sequence). This CDR3 region has 14 residues. V was pared by 3 bases and J by 6 bases, with 7 bases of the junction left unmatched. The CDR3 is CAWRTGKNSGELFF. The CDR3, as DNA: TGTGCCTGGAGGACAGGGAAAAATTCCGGGGAGCTGTTTTTT.

This clone has just a few counts. The J gene is TRBJ2-1, the V gene TRBV4-2, with 10 nucleotides matching TRBD2. The CDR3 contains 18 residues. Germline CDR1 LGHNA, CDR2 YNFKEQ. The junction had 13 bases not matched to a gene; V was cut back by 1 base and J by 7 bases. The CDR3 nucleotides read TGTGCCAGCAGCCAAGGAAACCCTCTAGCGGGGGTGGGGAATGAGCAGTTCTTC. It is translated as CASSQGNPLAGVGNEQFF.

The chain employs TRBV10-3 and TRBJ1-1; the match to TRBD1 covers 7 bases. With V trimmed by 4 bases and J by 6 bases, 8 bases remained unmatched. The CDR3 length is 14 residues. Germline lookup yields CDR1 ENHRY and CDR2 SYGVKD. The CDR3 DNA reads TGTGCCATCAGTGGAGACAGGGCAGGGGCTGAAGCTTTCTTT. Its protein product is CAISGDRAGAEAFF.

The rearrangement uses TRBV7-9 and TRBJ2-7; 7 bases agree with TRBD2. Germline V gene lookup returns CDR1 SEHNR and CDR2 FQNEAQ (reference sequence). The CDR3 length is 14 residues. After removal of 1 base from V and 5 bases from J, the junction contained 5 bases not matched to a gene. The CDR3 loop is CASSLVASGDEQYF. CDR3 bases: TGTGCCAGCAGCTTAGTGGCTAGCGGCGACGAGCAGTACTTC.

The V and J genes are TRBV10-1 and TRBJ2-1; possible D gene TRBD1, 6 bases. There are 16 residues in the CDR3. Trimming stripped 4 bases from V and 5 bases from J, with 18 bases between. Germline V gene sequence: CDR1 WNHNN, CDR2 SYGVQD (reference sequence). Here the CDR3 reads CASSGTLQGQDNEQFF. CDR3 nucleotide sequence: TGCGCCAGCAGTGGGACTTTACAGGGTCAGGACAATGAGCAGTTCTTC.

The genes are TRBV19 and TRBJ1-4; 7 bases are shared with TRBD1. Trimming removed 7 bases from V and 7 bases from J; junction bases left unmatched: 12. Germline values: CDR1 LNHDA, CDR2 SQIVND (reference sequence). The CDR3 extends over 15 amino acids. The CDR3 loop reads CASMDSGQAREKLFF. The CDR3 DNA reads TGTGCCAGTATGGACTCTGGACAGGCGCGTGAAAAACTGTTTTTT.

The rearrangement joins TRBV15 to TRBJ2-7, with D possibly being TRBD1 (6 bases). This CDR3 is built from 14 residues. V dropped 1 base and J dropped 2 bases, with 9 bases sitting between them. Germline assignment: CDR1 LNHNV and CDR2 YYDKDF (reference sequence). As DNA, the CDR3 is TGTGCCACCAGCAGAGTGCAGGGGACCTACGAGCAGTACTTC. This sequence encodes CATSRVQGTYEQYF.

This chain links TRBV9 with TRBJ2-5, with D possibly TRBD2 on 6 matching bases. The CDR3 is made up of 15 amino acids. V was trimmed by 0 bases and J by 2 bases, leaving 11 bases between them. Germline CDR1 reads SGDLS; CDR2 reads YYNGEE. In DNA, the CDR3 is TGTGCCAGCAGCGTAGAGGCGGGGCGGCAAGAGACCCAGTACTTC. Its translation: CASSVEAGRQETQYF.

The chain combines TRBV5-5 with TRBJ2-7, with TRBD1 identical over 8 bases. With V trimmed by 4 bases and J by 1 base, 4 bases remained unmatched. The CDR3 contains 14 residues. The germline V gene has CDR1 SGHKS and CDR2 YYEKEE (reference sequence). CDR3 residues: CASSPRTGSYEQYF. The CDR3 bases are TGTGCCAGCAGCCCGCGGACAGGGTCCTACGAGCAGTACTTC.

This clone has just one count. This chain links TRBV7-9 with TRBJ1-2; possibly TRBD1 for D (6 bases). The length of the CDR3 is 15 residues. Germline V CDR1 and CDR2: SEHNR, FQNEAQ (reference sequence). The V end was cut by 7 bases, the J end by 3 bases, with 18 bases between. Written as DNA, the CDR3 is TGTGCCAGCACCGGATCCGGGACACCGGACTATGGCTACACCTTC. It specifies CASTGSGTPDYGYTF.

This clone was recorded a few times. The chain couples TRBV12-5 to TRBJ1-1; D unresolved. Between the trimmed V and J ends, which lost 7 bases and 3 bases, there was a span of 12 bases. The CDR3 has 13 residues. The germline V gene has CDR1 LGHNT and CDR2 FRNRAP. CDR3 nucleotide sequence: TGTGCTAGTGCCCGGAGCGGGGACACTGAAGCTTTCTTT. Encoded protein: CASARSGDTEAFF.

A few counts support this clone. The chain joins TRBV7-9 to TRBJ1-5, with 9 bases fitting TRBD1. Germline values: CDR1 SEHNR, CDR2 FQNEAQ (reference sequence). The V and J ends lost 5 bases and 4 bases, in that order; junction bases with no gene match: 9. The CDR3 runs to 16 residues. The CDR3 loop is CASSQQDRGGNQPQHF. CDR3 coding DNA: TGTGCCAGCAGCCAACAGGACAGGGGAGGGAATCAGCCCCAGCATTTT.

The rearrangement joins TRBV27 to TRBJ2-3, with D perhaps TRBD2 (5 bases). Germline CDR1 reads MNHEY; CDR2 reads SMNVEV (reference sequence). V was pared by 0 bases and J by 7 bases, with 8 bases between. There are 13 residues in the CDR3. CDR3 DNA sequence: TGTGCCAGCAGTTTATCTGCGGGCCATACGCAGTATTTT. This sequence encodes CASSLSAGHTQYF.